This T cell receptor beta chain is from a study of cytomegalovirus exposure and HLA in healthy donors. The study, taken as a whole, reports: In the 90 to 150 validation repertoires, approximately 94% of cluster scores exceeded 0, per a later analysis.

Here immunoSEQ multiplex PCR was the method, and the copy in TCRdb shows in-frame clones only, minus some. The sample lists about 150,000 clones, 80% to 90% occurring once. With regard to this clone: Its specificity is not known.

The ends lost 5 bases at V and 3 bases at J; junction bases unmatched: 7. The CDR3 sequence is 16 residues long. Germline CDR1 SGHTA, CDR2 FQGNSA. The clonotype was recovered from a woman under 30 in good health and CMV-seropositive. The chain employs TRBV7-2 and TRBJ2-3; 11 positions match TRBD2. Input material: PBMCs. CDR3 loop: CASSPLAGGRTDTQYF. Written as DNA, the CDR3 is TGTGCCAGCAGCCCCTTAGCGGGGGGGCGGACAGATACGCAGTATTTT.